A selection of T cell receptor beta chains follows, all from one sample in a study of T cells expressing NK-cell markers. Reprocessing the 5' RACE reads, TCRdb reports a single entry for every CDR3 protein and omits DNA. The data show about 390,000 distinct CDR3 sequences, and the top ten clones hold about 10%. The sample consisted of blood T cells: a sorted CD56 or NKG2C T cell subset, CD4+ or CD8+ T cells, or bulk PBMC T cells (not recorded which). The receptors shown here come from a woman aged 45 to 65 in good health. CDR3s include the opening cysteine and the closing phenylalanine or tryptophan.

CDR3	V	length	J
CASSQVGTSVWETQYF	TRBV3-1	16	TRBJ2-5
CASSSPGHRGYEQYF	TRBV27	15	TRBJ2-7
CASTGSMNTEAFF	TRBV2	13	TRBJ1-1
CSANGLRGREAYNEQFF	TRBV20-1	17	TRBJ2-1
CASKVATSTDTQYF	TRBV10-2	14	TRBJ2-3
CAIAPGGGGSETQYF	TRBV10-3	15	TRBJ2-5
CASSTFSGSDEQFF	TRBV10-2	14	TRBJ2-1
CASNPGQGFQRDTGELFF	TRBV5-1	18	TRBJ2-2
CASSLELAVGETQYF	TRBV11-3	15	TRBJ2-5
CASRTITGHSDEQFF	TRBV6-2/TRBV6-3	15	TRBJ2-1
CSASLGLAGGRELFF	TRBV20-1	15	TRBJ2-2
CASQRLTGNDEKLFF	TRBV5-1	15	TRBJ1-4
CASARVGTKDQPQHF	TRBV6-6	15	TRBJ1-5
CASSSLGGLGTDTQYF	TRBV6-5	16	TRBJ2-3
CASSQVAGRINYGYTF	TRBV4-2	16	TRBJ1-2
CASSQRFKTTSGRAGNEQFF	TRBV4-1	20	TRBJ2-1
CASSNDLLGGYTF	TRBV21-1	13	TRBJ1-2
CAWSTGLGTGELFF	TRBV30	14	TRBJ2-2
CASRTGGGIPNSPLHF	TRBV27	16	TRBJ1-6
CASSTDREANQPQHF	TRBV12-3/TRBV12-4	15	TRBJ1-5
CASRAEGRGVEKLFF	TRBV7-8	15	TRBJ1-4
CASSPKRGNSPLHF	TRBV11-2	14	TRBJ1-6
CAISDTIQETQYF	TRBV10-3	13	TRBJ2-5
CASSLVSDLTGPFIPQHF	TRBV7-6	18	TRBJ1-5
CASSATARNEQFF	TRBV7-9	13	TRBJ2-1
CASSWGTGEMQPQHF	TRBV5-6	15	TRBJ1-5
CASGGLWGVEAFF	TRBV13	13	TRBJ1-1
CASSLLGTGGLETQYF	TRBV27	16	TRBJ2-5
CASSYRGSTNEKLFF	TRBV12-3/TRBV12-4	15	TRBJ1-4
CASIIGGSGVTGELFF	TRBV12-3/TRBV12-4	16	TRBJ2-2
CASSSPGGPGDTQYF	TRBV5-6	15	TRBJ2-3
CASSLEGREDYNEQFF	TRBV13	16	TRBJ2-1
CASSLGLAGSSGANVLTF	TRBV5-1	18	TRBJ2-6
CASSLGLVGYNEQFF	TRBV7-2	15	TRBJ2-1
CASSPLGTVSYEQYF	TRBV7-7	15	TRBJ2-7
CASRPRSLLGQETQYF	TRBV11-2	16	TRBJ2-5
CASRVDYGYTF	TRBV12-3/TRBV12-4	11	TRBJ1-2
CASSQETGFDEKLFF	TRBV3-1	15	TRBJ1-4
CASSLRGAQHF	TRBV12-3/TRBV12-4	11	TRBJ1-5
CASSFPKGTDTQYF	TRBV5-1	14	TRBJ2-3
CASSQVGGPPDNEQFF	TRBV3-1	16	TRBJ2-1
CSVARGSTDTQYF	TRBV29-1	13	TRBJ2-3
CASSQLGFGLNTGELFF	TRBV5-1	17	TRBJ2-2
CASSFNPGELFF	TRBV7-2	12	TRBJ2-2
CASSLAGTGVTGELFF	TRBV28	16	TRBJ2-2
CASSVESQGANTGELFF	TRBV9	17	TRBJ2-2
CASSEGWGQGASKNIQYF	TRBV6-1	18	TRBJ2-4
CASSKGSGIDYYNEQFF	TRBV21-1	17	TRBJ2-1
CASSQLTWNEQFF	TRBV3-1	13	TRBJ2-1
CASSRPISGTYNEQFF	TRBV7-9	16	TRBJ2-1
CASLTSGGRRNGYTF	TRBV12-3/TRBV12-4	15	TRBJ1-2
CASSSGRQDEKLFF	TRBV7-8	14	TRBJ1-4